This passage covers 19 T cell receptor beta chains from one sample sequenced in a study of cytomegalovirus exposure and HLA in healthy donors (dated by TCRdb to 2015 to 2018). Library generation was performed with the immunoSEQ multiplex PCR assay. For the multiplex PCR, a mixture combining 60 forward primers for TCR Vbeta segments and 13 reverse primers for TCR Jbeta segments was used. In TCRdb, the immuneACCESS table is reduced to in-frame sequences with V and J assigned. These tables do not hold every clone; where another copy was compared, an unresolved V gene accounts for under half, and the others remain unexplained. In this sample the table shows some 130,000 clones, approximately 85% of which occur a single time. The top ten clones comprise 1.5% to 2% of the sample. The sequenced material came from PBMCs. The receptors here all came from a boy aged 5-17 years in good health and CMV-seronegative.

The V call is TRBV27, the J call TRBJ1-4; 7 nucleotides agree with TRBD1. With V trimmed by 5 bases and J by 0 bases, 3 bases remained unmatched. The germline gives CDR1 MNHEY, CDR2 SMNVEV (reference sequence). The CDR3 totals 15 residues. The CDR3 bases are TGTGCCAGCAGTCTGGGGACAGCAACTAATGAAAAACTGTTTTTT. It encodes CASSLGTATNEKLFF. The full variable domain, completed using reference TRBV27 and TRBJ1-4, is EAQVTQNPRYLITVTGKKLTVTCSQNMNHEYMSWYRQDPGLGLRQIYYSMNVEVTDKGDVPEGYKVSRKEKRNFPLILESPSPNQTSLYFCASSLGTATNEKLFFGSGTQLSVL.

The CDR3 loop is CASSEATDTEFF. The CDR3 nucleotides are TGTGCCAGCAGTGAAGCTACGGACACGGAGTTTTTT. The chain uses TRBV6-1 and TRBJ1-4, with a weak D call TRBD1 (5 bases). Trimming removed 0 bases at V and 16 bases at J, with 12 bases between. This CDR3 has 12 amino acids. Germline assignment: CDR1 MNHNS and CDR2 SASEGT.

V and J are TRBV6-1 and TRBJ1-1; 8 nucleotides match TRBD1. This CDR3 has 10 amino acids. The V gene end was trimmed by 7 bases and the J gene end by 11 bases; junction bases not matched to a gene: 3. Germline V gene lookup returns CDR1 MNHNS and CDR2 SASEGT. The CDR3 DNA reads as TGTGCCAGCACCGGACAGGGCGCTTTCTTT. The encoded protein is CASTGQGAFF.

The V gene is TRBV9, the J gene TRBJ1-6, with D possibly matching TRBD1 (6 bases). Germline V gene sequence: CDR1 SGDLS, CDR2 YYNGEE. V was cut by 3 bases and J by 7 bases, with 17 bases left in between. The CDR3 runs to 16 residues. The DNA for the CDR3 is TGTGCCAGCAGCGAAAGGGTGGGGGCGGACAATTCACCCCTCCACTTT. The encoded protein is CASSERVGADNSPLHF.

The chain couples TRBV2 to TRBJ1-1; tentatively, D is TRBD1 (6 bases). Trimming left V 9 bases short and J 8 bases short, with 19 bases between. The CDR3 totals 13 residues. CDR1 SNHLY and CDR2 FYNNEI come from the germline V gene. CDR3 in amino acids: CASLSGTRVEAFF. CDR3 nucleotides: TGTGCCAGTCTTTCCGGGACACGCGTCGAAGCTTTCTTT.

The rearrangement links TRBV18 to TRBJ2-2; D call uncertain. The V gene's germline CDR1 is KGHSH and CDR2 LQKENI. The CDR3 covers 14 residues. V was clipped by 0 bases and J by 7 bases, with 9 bases between them. CDR3 residues: CASSPPSVDGELFF. The CDR3 bases are TGTGCCAGCTCACCACCTTCGGTTGACGGGGAGCTGTTTTTT.

This chain joins TRBV5-6 and TRBJ1-5; possibly TRBD1 for D (6 bases). V lost 1 base to trimming and J lost 0 bases, with 11 bases between them. The CDR3 is made up of 16 amino acids. Germline V gives CDR1 SGHDT, CDR2 YYEEEE. The CDR3 DNA sequence: TGTGCCAGCAGCTTGACAAGGGGGTTTAGCAATCAGCCCCAGCATTTT. This sequence encodes CASSLTRGFSNQPQHF.

The gene calls are TRBV27 and TRBJ2-3; 7 bases are shared with TRBD1. V gave up 5 bases and J gave up 5 bases; unmatched junction bases: 10. The length of the CDR3 is 15 residues. Germline V gene lookup returns CDR1 MNHEY and CDR2 SMNVEV (reference sequence). DNA of the CDR3: TGTGCCAGCAGTCAGACCAGGACAGGCAGAGATACGCAGTATTTT. Amino acids: CASSQTRTGRDTQYF.

The V and J genes are TRBV25-1 and TRBJ2-2, with a tentative D call TRBD1 (6 bases). Trimming left V 8 bases short and J 0 bases short, with 13 bases between. Per germline, CDR1 MGHDK and CDR2 SYGVNS. CDR3 length: 15 amino acids. The CDR3 sequence is CASGVGAANTGELFF. The CDR3 coding sequence is TGTGCCAGCGGGGTGGGGGCGGCGAACACCGGGGAGCTGTTTTTT.

This sequence joins TRBV5-6 and TRBJ2-7; 8 bases match TRBD1. Losses at the gene ends were 3 bases for V and 6 bases for J; bases not matched to a gene: 14. Germline V gives CDR1 SGHDT, CDR2 YYEEEE. This CDR3 has 16 residues. DNA of the CDR3: TGTGCCAGCAGCTATAGGAGGACAGGGTTTGGTCTCGAGCAGTACTTC. Translation: CASSYRRTGFGLEQYF.

The chain couples TRBV9 to TRBJ2-7; D not certain. The germline CDR1 and CDR2 sequences are SGDLS and YYNGEE. Trimming stripped 4 bases from V and 3 bases from J, with 11 bases between. This CDR3 has 13 amino acids. The CDR3 region has the DNA TGTGCCAGCAGCTCACGACTGCACTACGAGCAGTACTTC. Its translation: CASSSRLHYEQYF.

The chain employs TRBV5-1 and TRBJ2-5; D remains unclear. The DNA end favors TRBJ2-7, so the J call may be wrong. Germline CDR1 SGHRS, CDR2 YFSETQ. CDR3 length: 14 amino acids. The CDR3 here is CASSLATTTDEQYF. CDR3 in DNA: TGCGCCAGCAGCTTGGCCACAACTACCGACGAGCAGTACTTC.

In its sample, this clone was seen once. The V call is TRBV11-1, the J call TRBJ2-7; the D is unclear. The germline V gene has CDR1 SGHAT and CDR2 FQDESV (reference sequence). This CDR3 is 14 amino acids long. Deletions cut 0 bases from V and 3 bases from J, with 9 bases between. In DNA form, the CDR3 reads TGTGCCAGCAGCTTAGCGGCGACGGGCTACGAGCAGTACTTC. This gives the protein CASSLAATGYEQYF.

This chain joins TRBV15 and TRBJ1-2; D might be TRBD1 (6 bases). Trimming took off 7 bases at V and 6 bases at J, with 15 bases between the two ends. This CDR3 has 13 residues. Germline CDR1 is LNHNV and CDR2 is YYDKDF (reference sequence). CDR3 DNA: TGTGCCACCAAAAAATCAGGGGTGGATGGCTACACCTTC. It translates to CATKKSGVDGYTF.

The V gene is TRBV5-1, the J gene TRBJ2-1; D perhaps matches TRBD1 (6 bases). This CDR3 spans 17 amino acids. Germline V gene sequence: CDR1 SGHRS, CDR2 YFSETQ. Deletions cut 1 base from V and 1 base from J, with 15 bases between. This chain's CDR3 is CASSLLGRGGSYNEQFF. The DNA of the CDR3 is TGCGCCAGCAGCTTGCTGGGCAGGGGCGGGTCCTACAATGAGCAGTTCTTC.

The CDR3 here is CASSQVGADEQFF. CDR3 DNA sequence: TGCGCCAGCAGCCAAGTAGGCGCGGATGAGCAGTTCTTC. The chain is built from TRBV4-1 and TRBJ2-1; D is undetermined. Per germline, CDR1 MGHRA and CDR2 YSYEKL. Trimming removed 1 base at V and 8 bases at J, with 9 bases between. The CDR3 has 13 amino acids.

The rearrangement links TRBV5-4 to TRBJ1-2; D is perhaps TRBD1 (5 bases). The germline V and J ends were trimmed by 2 bases and 8 bases, with 19 bases remaining between them. The CDR3 runs to 15 residues. Germline V gene lookup returns CDR1 SGHNT and CDR2 YYREEE (reference sequence). The CDR3 spells CASSFDSGNLGGYTF. The CDR3 coding sequence is TGTGCCAGCAGCTTCGACTCAGGGAACCTTGGGGGCTACACCTTC.

This chain uses TRBV27 with TRBJ2-1; 13 nucleotides line up with TRBD2. Germline V lookup: CDR1 MNHEY, CDR2 SMNVEV (reference sequence). The CDR3 spans 15 residues. V trimming: 6 bases; J trimming: 6 bases; junction bases outside the gene matches: 5. CDR3 coding DNA: TGTGCCAGCAGCCCAGGGACTAGCGGGACCAATGAGCAGTTCTTC. It specifies CASSPGTSGTNEQFF.

This clone was seen more than once but under ten times. Additional DNA sequences in this sample encode the identical CDR3. The genes are TRBV14 and TRBJ1-4; no reliable D call. This CDR3 contains 13 residues. Germline-derived CDR1 and CDR2 are SGHDN and FVKESK. Deletions cut 4 bases from V and 4 bases from J, with 7 bases between. The CDR3 DNA follows: TGTGCCAGCAGCCGAAGCTTTAATGAAAAACTGTTTTTT. Protein: CASSRSFNEKLFF.